Below, 12 T cell receptor beta chains from the same sample are listed, as sequenced in a study of T cells in Graves' hyperthyroidism and ophthalmopathy. The investigators amplified TCR beta CDR3 regions from RNA transcripts. Carried out on the TCR CDR3, a first-round RT-PCR used the HTBI primer set. From the multiplex PCR reads, TCRdb called clonotypes with MiXCR, one entry per CDR3 protein. The table has around 570,000 distinct CDR3 sequences, 20% seen once; the top ten hold roughly 44%. Sequencing was carried out using blood. The receptors were sampled from a man aged 35-49 years with Graves' ophthalmopathy.

CDR3 region: CASSQAQLEAFF. The CDR3 nucleotides read TGTGCCAGCAGCCAAGCCCAGCTTGAAGCTTTCTTT. The rearrangement links TRBV3-1 to TRBJ1-1; D is unclear. The length of the CDR3 is 12 residues. Between the trimmed V and J ends, which lost 1 base and 7 bases, there was a span of 7 bases. Germline V CDR1 and CDR2: LGHDT, YNNKEL (reference sequence).

This clonotype was counted only a few times. The V and J genes are TRBV20-1 and TRBJ2-1, with 14 bases fitting TRBD2. CDR1 is DFQATT and CDR2 is SNEGSKA in the germline V gene (reference sequence). Losses at the gene ends were 5 bases for V and 3 bases for J; bases not matched to a gene: 6. The CDR3 sequence is 16 residues long. DNA for the CDR3: TGCAGTGCTGGGGGACTAGCGGGGGACAACTACAATGAGCAGTTCTTC. Translating it yields CSAGGLAGDNYNEQFF.

This clonotype was observed at least ten times. The V gene is TRBV28, the J gene TRBJ1-1; a weak D match, TRBD1 (6 bases). The ends were cut back, 5 bases at V and 0 bases at J, with 13 bases in the middle. This CDR3 contains 15 residues. Germline V lookup: CDR1 MDHEN, CDR2 SYDVKM. The CDR3 protein is CASSILYRVNTEAFF. Written as DNA, the CDR3 is TGTGCCAGCAGTATCCTTTACAGGGTGAACACTGAAGCTTTCTTT.

This clonotype was recorded many times. This rearrangement joins TRBV6-2 or TRBV6-3 to TRBJ1-2; the D is unclear. Germline CDR1 reads MNHEY; CDR2 reads SVGEGT. CDR3 length equals 12 residues. Trimming stripped 9 bases from V and 6 bases from J, with 14 bases between. This CDR3 is CASSRNWDGYTF. The CDR3 coding sequence is TGTGCCAGTTCCCGGAACTGGGATGGCTACACCTTC.

This clonotype showed up just a few times. This chain links TRBV5-1 with TRBJ2-1, with a weak D call TRBD1 (6 bases). V lost 1 base and J 6 bases, leaving 29 bases between the germline ends. Germline CDR1 is SGHRS and CDR2 is YFSETQ. The CDR3 runs to 20 residues. The CDR3 reads CASSLLPGTIINDVGNEQFF. The CDR3 bases are TGCGCCAGCAGCTTGCTGCCCGGGACAATCATAAATGATGTCGGCAATGAGCAGTTCTTC.

This clonotype appeared many times. The chain carries TRBV2 and TRBJ1-1; TRBD1 agrees at 8 bases. Trimming at V came to 3 bases and at J to 0 bases, leaving 3 bases not matched to a gene. Germline values: CDR1 SNHLY, CDR2 FYNNEI. CDR3 size: 15 residues. The CDR3 region is CASSDLTGVNTEAFF. The CDR3, as DNA: TGTGCCAGCAGTGACCTGACAGGGGTGAACACTGAAGCTTTCTTT.

This clonotype was counted between two and nine times. V gene TRBV9 combines with J gene TRBJ2-5; D unclear. Germline V gene lookup returns CDR1 SGDLS and CDR2 YYNGEE. Deletions cut 0 bases from V and 5 bases from J, with 11 bases between. CDR3 size: 14 residues. In nucleotides, the CDR3 is TGTGCCAGCAGCGTAGCGTTGGATTGGGAGACCCAGTACTTC. This encodes CASSVALDWETQYF.

This clonotype has a handful of counts. The CDR3 here is CASSPNTRPNEQFF. In nucleotides, the CDR3 is TGTGCCAGCAGCCCGAATACTAGACCCAATGAGCAGTTCTTC. This rearrangement joins TRBV5-4 to TRBJ2-1, with D maybe TRBD2 (5 bases). This CDR3 spans 14 amino acids. V lost 4 bases to trimming and J lost 6 bases, with 14 bases between them. CDR1 is SGHNT and CDR2 is YYREEE in the germline V gene (reference sequence).

The J gene is TRBJ1-1, the V gene TRBV7-3; no definite D call. The CDR3 loop spans 14 amino acids. V lost 5 bases and J lost 0, with 10 bases in between. CDR1 and CDR2 (germline): SGHTA, FQGTGA. This CDR3 is CASSPSDLNTEAFF. CDR3 in DNA: TGTGCCAGCAGCCCGTCGGACTTGAACACTGAAGCTTTCTTT.

This chain joins TRBV29-1 and TRBJ2-1; the match to TRBD1 covers 8 bases. This CDR3 comprises 14 residues. CDR1 is SQVTM and CDR2 is ANQGSEA in the germline V gene. The junction had 13 bases not matched to a gene; V was cut back by 6 bases and J by 9 bases. CDR3 loop: CSVGDRGSFSEQFF. In nucleotides, the CDR3 is TGCAGCGTGGGAGACAGGGGAAGTTTTAGTGAGCAGTTCTTC.

This clonotype was counted ten times or more. This sequence joins TRBV20-1 and TRBJ1-2, with TRBD1 identical over 10 bases. The CDR3 runs 12 residues. Germline V lookup: CDR1 DFQATT, CDR2 SNEGSKA (reference sequence). CDR3 nucleotide sequence: TGCACTATGCTCGGGACAGGGGACCGCTACACCTTC. As protein: CTMLGTGDRYTF.

This chain uses TRBV7-3 with TRBJ2-1, with D perhaps being TRBD1 or TRBD2 (5 bases each). The ends were cut back, 4 bases at V and 5 bases at J, with 18 bases in the middle. CDR3 length: 16 residues. The V gene's germline CDR1 is SGHTA and CDR2 FQGTGA. CDR3 region: CASSSYGTRNHNEQFF. The CDR3 DNA reads as TGTGCCAGCAGCTCGTACGGGACGAGAAACCACAATGAGCAGTTCTTC.